The sequence of this TCR beta chain was determined in a study of yellow fever vaccine responses in identical twins. CDR3 length: 15 residues. In germline, CDR1 is ENHRY, CDR2 SYGVKD. Trimming cost V 6 bases and J 4 bases; bases outside gene matches: 9. Details on this clonotype: Antigen specificity is unknown.

In TCRdb, the RT-PCR reads were re-called with MiXCR into one record per CDR3 protein. The data show 20,000 to 25,000 distinct CDR3 sequences, about three quarters seen once. General study points: Twins showed a vaccine T cell response that reportedly seemed partly convergent, partly personalized.

This specimen was T cells from blood (PBMCs), unsorted or a sorted subset (not recorded which), taken before or after yellow fever vaccination (not recorded which). This clonotype was obtained from a woman under 30 who received the yellow fever vaccine. The chain is built from TRBV10-3 and TRBJ2-7, with 10 bases matching TRBD2. CDR3 sequence (DNA): TGTGCCATCAGAGCTAGCGGGAGTACCCCGTACGAGCAGTACTTC. Protein product: CAIRASGSTPYEQYF.